The next 16 T cell receptor beta chains were all read from a single sample in a study of memory CD4+ T cells and cytomegalovirus serostatus (dated by TCRdb to the late 2010s). The library was prepared using the immunoSEQ multiplex PCR assay. This is the immuneACCESS table as TCRdb keeps it, with only in-frame sequences that have V and J called. A part of the clones is gone; compared with another copy, unresolved V genes explain less than half, and the rest is unexplained. The table for this sample lists about 60,000 clones; approximately 77% of them were counted only once. The ten most abundant clones make up around 0.5% of the sample. A FACSAria II was used to sort memory CD4+ T cells, defined as single viable CD3+CD4+CD8-CD45RO+ cells. The specimen sequenced was memory CD4+ T cells from blood. The receptors were gathered from an adult in good health and CMV-seronegative. Some clones in this sample may be carry-over from other donors' samples.

This clone has more than one count but fewer than ten. The rearrangement links TRBV6-5 to TRBJ1-6, with D tentatively TRBD1 (5 bases). With 6 bases removed from V and 7 bases from J, the gap between germline ends came to 13 bases. The germline V gene encodes CDR1 MNHEY and CDR2 SVGAGI. CDR3 length equals 14 residues. CDR3 DNA sequence: TGTGCCAGCAGCGTGACAGTAGTAAATTCACCCCTCCACTTT. Encoded protein: CASSVTVVNSPLHF.

This clone appeared a few times. The J gene is TRBJ2-1, the V gene TRBV18; D remains unclear. The CDR3 loop spans 13 amino acids. Germline-derived CDR1 and CDR2 are KGHSH and LQKENI. V lost 2 bases and J 7 bases, leaving 9 bases between the germline ends. The DNA for the CDR3 is TGTGCCAGCTCACCATCTATCAGGAATGAGCAGTTCTTC. Translation gives CASSPSIRNEQFF.

This chain connects TRBV7-9 to TRBJ2-3, with 11 bases aligning to TRBD2. This CDR3 has 16 residues. Germline trimming cut 8 bases from V and 3 bases from J; bases unmatched to any gene: 10. In germline, CDR1 is SEHNR, CDR2 FQNEAQ (reference sequence). The CDR3 bases are TGTGCCAGCGTTAGCGGGAGGGCGGCTTCGACAGATACGCAGTATTTT. Its protein product is CASVSGRAASTDTQYF.

This clone was recorded only once. The chain combines TRBV2 with TRBJ1-2, with 7 positions matching TRBD1. Germline V CDR1 and CDR2: SNHLY, FYNNEI. CDR3 size: 13 residues. Germline trimming cut 8 bases from V and 8 bases from J; bases unmatched to any gene: 11. This CDR3 reads CASLSDRVGGYTF. The CDR3 DNA reads as TGTGCCAGCCTCTCAGACAGGGTAGGAGGCTACACCTTC.

The V and J genes are TRBV7-2 and TRBJ2-7, with D maybe TRBD2 (5 bases). The CDR3 runs to 14 residues. The V end lost 3 bases, the J end lost 7 bases, and 16 bases lay between the germline ends. CDR1 is SGHTA, CDR2 FQGNSA, per germline. CDR3 in DNA: TGTGCCAGCAGCTTTCAAGGTGGGAGATATGAGCAGTACTTC. Encoded protein: CASSFQGGRYEQYF.

This clone was picked up a small number of times. The chain joins TRBV30 to TRBJ1-1; a possible D gene is TRBD1 (5 bases). The V and J ends lost 2 bases and 7 bases respectively, with 8 bases between them. CDR3 length: 11 amino acids. Germline CDR1 and CDR2: GTSNPN and SVGIG (reference sequence). The CDR3 region is CAWSYRFEAFF. The CDR3 DNA reads TGTGCCTGGAGTTACAGGTTTGAAGCTTTCTTT.

The chain uses TRBV4-2 and TRBJ2-5, with D perhaps assigned TRBD1 or TRBD2 (5 bases each). Germline V lookup: CDR1 LGHNA, CDR2 YNFKEQ. The CDR3 consists of 16 residues. V lost 0 bases to trimming and J lost 5 bases, with 16 bases between them. The CDR3 reads CASSQEPGTPGETQYF. The CDR3 coding sequence is TGTGCCAGCAGCCAAGAGCCAGGGACCCCGGGGGAGACCCAGTACTTC.

The rearrangement joins TRBV18 to TRBJ1-3; TRBD1 matches 8 bases. Germline loops: CDR1 KGHSH, CDR2 LQKENI. The trim removed 3 bases at V and 4 bases at J, leaving 11 bases unmatched. The CDR3 consists of 17 residues. The CDR3, as DNA: TGTGCCAGCTCACCCCGCCTGGACAGGGTTGGCGGAAACACCATATATTTT. Encoded protein: CASSPRLDRVGGNTIYF.

The genes are TRBV25-1 and TRBJ1-2; 7 bases fit TRBD1. J gave up 9 bases and V 6 bases, and 7 bases lay outside the gene matches. This CDR3 has 12 residues. CDR1 MGHDK and CDR2 SYGVNS come from the germline V gene. CDR3 in DNA: TGTGCCAGCAGCGTGACAGGGATTCGCTACACCTTC. Protein sequence: CASSVTGIRYTF.

The chain combines TRBV5-5 with TRBJ2-7; TRBD2 matches 11 bases. The CDR3 extends over 16 amino acids. V was pared by 3 bases and J by 0 bases, with 5 bases of the junction left unmatched. The germline CDR1 and CDR2 sequences are SGHKS and YYEKEE (reference sequence). This chain's CDR3 is CASSSRLAGSSYEQYF. CDR3 nucleotide sequence: TGTGCCAGCAGCTCCCGACTAGCGGGGAGCTCCTACGAGCAGTACTTC.

V gene TRBV5-4 combines with J gene TRBJ2-6; D is undetermined. Trimming left V 4 bases short and J 0 bases short, with 11 bases between. The CDR3 covers 16 residues. Germline values: CDR1 SGHNT, CDR2 YYREEE (reference sequence). The CDR3 sequence is CASSRTQVSGANVLTF. In nucleotides, the CDR3 is TGTGCCAGCAGCCGGACGCAGGTCTCTGGGGCCAACGTCCTGACTTTC.

The chain couples TRBV7-2 to TRBJ2-1, with D possibly TRBD1 on 7 matching bases. V lost 5 bases and J 8 bases, leaving 22 bases between the germline ends. This CDR3 region has 16 residues. Germline-derived CDR1 and CDR2 are SGHTA and FQGNSA. Written as DNA, the CDR3 is TGTGCCAGCAGCCTCAGGCCAGGGGGAGGTGGCGATGAGCAGTTCTTC. It is translated as CASSLRPGGGGDEQFF.

The rearrangement uses TRBV6-1 and TRBJ2-7, with 9 bases that match TRBD2. Looked up from germline, CDR1 is MNHNS and CDR2 is SASEGT. This CDR3 contains 14 residues. The V segment lost 7 bases and the J segment 1 base; nucleotides outside the gene matches: 5. In nucleotides, the CDR3 is TGTGCCAGCAAACCGGGACTAGCTTCCTACGAGCAGTACTTC. Amino acids: CASKPGLASYEQYF.

In this sample, this clone turned up a few times. This chain links TRBV2 with TRBJ2-2; tentatively, D is TRBD2 (6 bases). V was pared by 6 bases and J by 5 bases, with 13 bases between. The CDR3 is made up of 14 amino acids. In germline, CDR1 is SNHLY, CDR2 FYNNEI. The chain's CDR3 is CASRLGLSTGELFF. The CDR3 DNA is TGTGCCAGCAGGCTGGGACTCTCTACCGGGGAGCTGTTTTTT.

This clone was detected only once. The chain is built from TRBV6-4 and TRBJ2-7; a weak D match, TRBD1 (6 bases). The CDR3 is 13 residues long. CDR1 and CDR2 (germline): MRHNA, SNTAGT. Trimming cost V 2 bases and J 7 bases, with 12 bases left between them. CDR3 protein: CASSDGQGREQYF. CDR3 nucleotide sequence: TGTGCCAGCAGTGACGGCCAGGGGCGTGAGCAGTACTTC.

A few counts support this clone. The DNA of the CDR3 is TGTGCCAGCAGGCTCCGGGACAGAGGGTCTACGGGCACTGAAGCTTTCTTT. As protein: CASRLRDRGSTGTEAFF. This chain connects TRBV27 to TRBJ1-1, with 7 bases fitting TRBD1. The CDR3 covers 17 residues. Germline V gene sequence: CDR1 MNHEY, CDR2 SMNVEV (reference sequence). J lost 4 bases, V lost 6 bases, and 17 bases had no gene match.